The sequence of this T cell receptor beta chain was determined in a study of CD8 T cells in Susac syndrome. Points from the study as a whole: None of the CD4+ T cell repertoires in Susac syndrome showed clonal expansion.

About this clonotype itself: Its antigen remains unidentified.

Sequencing of TCR beta covered CD8+ and CD4+ T cells obtained from blood. TEMRA cells were FACS-enriched, with CD8+ and CD4+ T cells isolated negatively. Random hexamers were used to reverse transcribe roughly 0.5 to 1 ug of RNA. Amplification of TCR beta CDR3 was carried out by immunoSEQ multiplex PCR, which covered 54 Vbeta and 13 Jbeta segments. TCRdb passed the immunoSEQ multiplex PCR reads through MiXCR, listing each CDR3 protein once. The repertoire has about 150,000 distinct CDR3 sequences, 90% to 97% of them found once; the top ten carry about 0.08%. CDR3 length equals 13 residues. CDR1 and CDR2 from the germline V gene are DFQATT and SNEGSKA (reference sequence). The V end lost 3 bases, the J end lost 2 bases, and 7 bases lay between the germline ends.

The rearrangement joins TRBV20-1 to TRBJ1-4; D gene ambiguous. This clonotype was sampled from a human donor with Susac syndrome. Sequencing input: CD4+ T cells from PBMCs. This CDR3 reads CSARSQTNEKLFF. The CDR3 nucleotides read TGCAGTGCTAGGAGCCAGACTAATGAAAAACTGTTTTTT.